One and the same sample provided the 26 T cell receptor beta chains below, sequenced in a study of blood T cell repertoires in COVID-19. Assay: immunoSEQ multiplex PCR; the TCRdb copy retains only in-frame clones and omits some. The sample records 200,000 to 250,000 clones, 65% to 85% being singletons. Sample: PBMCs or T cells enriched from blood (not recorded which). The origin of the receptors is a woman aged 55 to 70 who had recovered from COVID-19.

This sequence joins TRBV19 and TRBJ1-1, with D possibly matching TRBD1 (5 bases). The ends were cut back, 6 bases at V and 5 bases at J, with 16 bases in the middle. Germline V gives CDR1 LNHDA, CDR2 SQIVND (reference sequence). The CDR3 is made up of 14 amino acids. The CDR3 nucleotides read TGTGCCAGTAGCCAGGACGGGAGGGGAACTGAAGCTTTCTTT. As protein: CASSQDGRGTEAFF. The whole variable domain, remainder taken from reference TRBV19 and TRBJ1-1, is DGGITQSPKYLFRKEGQNVTLSCEQNLNHDAMYWYRQDPGQGLRLIYYSQIVNDFQKGDIAEGYSVSREKKESFPLTVTSAQKNPTAFYLCASSQDGRGTEAFFGQGTRLTVV.

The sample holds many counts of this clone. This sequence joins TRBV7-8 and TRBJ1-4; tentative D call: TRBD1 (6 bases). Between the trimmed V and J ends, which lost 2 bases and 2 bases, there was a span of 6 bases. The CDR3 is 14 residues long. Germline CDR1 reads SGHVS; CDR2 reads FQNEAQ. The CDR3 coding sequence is TGTGCCAGCAGCTTACAGGGGACTAATGAAAAACTGTTTTTT. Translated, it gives CASSLQGTNEKLFF.

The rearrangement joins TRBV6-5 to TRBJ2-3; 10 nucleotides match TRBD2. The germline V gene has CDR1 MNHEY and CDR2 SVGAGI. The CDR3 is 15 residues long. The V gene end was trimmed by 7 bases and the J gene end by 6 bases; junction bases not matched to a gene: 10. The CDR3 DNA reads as TGTGCCAGCAAGGGCAGCGGGGGGGCCTTGGATACGCAGTATTTT. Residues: CASKGSGGALDTQYF.

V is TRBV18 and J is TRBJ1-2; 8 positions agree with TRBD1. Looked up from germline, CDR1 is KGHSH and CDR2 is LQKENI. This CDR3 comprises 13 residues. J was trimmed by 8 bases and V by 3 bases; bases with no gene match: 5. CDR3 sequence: CASSPPDRVGYTF. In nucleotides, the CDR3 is TGTGCCAGCTCACCGCCGGACAGGGTCGGCTACACCTTC.

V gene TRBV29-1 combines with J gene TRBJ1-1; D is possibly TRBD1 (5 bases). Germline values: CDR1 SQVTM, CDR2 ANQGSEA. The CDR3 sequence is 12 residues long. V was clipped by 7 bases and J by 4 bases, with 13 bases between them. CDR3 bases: TGCAGCGCCCTACCAAGGGGCACTGAAGCTTTCTTT. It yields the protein CSALPRGTEAFF.

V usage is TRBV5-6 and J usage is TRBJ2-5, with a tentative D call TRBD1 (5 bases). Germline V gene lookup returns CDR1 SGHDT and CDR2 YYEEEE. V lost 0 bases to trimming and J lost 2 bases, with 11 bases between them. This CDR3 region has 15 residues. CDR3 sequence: CASSLVSAGQETQYF. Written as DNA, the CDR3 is TGTGCCAGCAGCTTGGTTTCGGCAGGGCAAGAGACCCAGTACTTC. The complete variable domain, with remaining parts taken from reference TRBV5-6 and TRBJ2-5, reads DAGVTQSPTHLIKTRGQQVTLRCSPKSGHDTVSWYQQALGQGPQFIFQYYEEEERQRGNFPDRFSGHQFPNYSSELNVNALLLGDSALYLCASSLVSAGQETQYFGPGTRLLVL.

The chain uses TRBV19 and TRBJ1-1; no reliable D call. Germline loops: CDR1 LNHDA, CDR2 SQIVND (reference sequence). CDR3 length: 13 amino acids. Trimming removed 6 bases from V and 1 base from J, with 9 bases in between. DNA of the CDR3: TGTGCCAGTAGAGACACACCGAACACTGAAGCTTTCTTT. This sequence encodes CASRDTPNTEAFF.

DNA of the CDR3: TGTGCCAGCAGCTCAGGGACAGGGAGCCAGCCCCAGCATTTT. Protein: CASSSGTGSQPQHF. This chain links TRBV7-8 with TRBJ1-5; 9 bases agree with TRBD1. Trimming at V came to 4 bases and at J to 7 bases, leaving 5 bases not matched to a gene. Germline V gives CDR1 SGHVS, CDR2 FQNEAQ. This CDR3 comprises 14 residues.

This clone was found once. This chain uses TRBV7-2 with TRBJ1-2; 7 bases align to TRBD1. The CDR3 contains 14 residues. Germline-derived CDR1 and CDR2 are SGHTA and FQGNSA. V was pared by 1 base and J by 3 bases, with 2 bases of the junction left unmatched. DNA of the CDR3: TGTGCCAGCAGCTTAGTAGGGACAGACTATGGCTACACCTTC. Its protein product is CASSLVGTDYGYTF. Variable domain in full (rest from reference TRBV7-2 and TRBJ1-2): GAGVSQSPSNKVTEKGKDVELRCDPISGHTALYWYRQSLGQGLEFLIYFQGNSAPDKSGLPSDRFSAERTGGSVSTLTIQRTQQEDSAVYLCASSLVGTDYGYTFGSGTRLTVV.

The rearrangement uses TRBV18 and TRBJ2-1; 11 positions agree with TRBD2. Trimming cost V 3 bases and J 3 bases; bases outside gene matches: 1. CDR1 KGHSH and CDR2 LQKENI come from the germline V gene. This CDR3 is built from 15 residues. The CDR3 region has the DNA TGTGCCAGCTCACCGACTAGCGGGAACTACAATGAGCAGTTCTTC. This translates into CASSPTSGNYNEQFF.

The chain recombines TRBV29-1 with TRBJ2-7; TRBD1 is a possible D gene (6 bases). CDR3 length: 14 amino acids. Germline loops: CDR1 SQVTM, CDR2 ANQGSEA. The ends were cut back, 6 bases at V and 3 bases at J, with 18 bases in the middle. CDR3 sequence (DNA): TGCAGCGTCGTGGGGGCCGGGCAAGGCTACGAGCAGTACTTC. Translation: CSVVGAGQGYEQYF.

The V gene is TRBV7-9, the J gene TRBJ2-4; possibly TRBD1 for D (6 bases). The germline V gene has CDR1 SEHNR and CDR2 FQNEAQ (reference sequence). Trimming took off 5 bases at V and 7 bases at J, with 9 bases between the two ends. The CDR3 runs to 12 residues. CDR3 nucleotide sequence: TGTGCCAGCAGCGATGACAGGAACATTCAGTACTTC. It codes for CASSDDRNIQYF.

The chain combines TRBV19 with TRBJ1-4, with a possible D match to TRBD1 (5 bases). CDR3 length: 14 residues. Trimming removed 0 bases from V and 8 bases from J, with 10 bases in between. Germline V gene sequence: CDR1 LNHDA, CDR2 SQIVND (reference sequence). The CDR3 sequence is CASSIEGVGEKLFF. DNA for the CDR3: TGTGCCAGTAGTATAGAAGGGGTGGGCGAAAAACTGTTTTTT.

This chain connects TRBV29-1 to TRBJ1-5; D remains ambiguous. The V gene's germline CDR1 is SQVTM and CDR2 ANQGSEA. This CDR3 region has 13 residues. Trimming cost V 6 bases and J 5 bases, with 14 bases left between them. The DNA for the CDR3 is TGCAGCGTGGCAAGGTCGGCGGATCAGCCCCAGCATTTT. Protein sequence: CSVARSADQPQHF.

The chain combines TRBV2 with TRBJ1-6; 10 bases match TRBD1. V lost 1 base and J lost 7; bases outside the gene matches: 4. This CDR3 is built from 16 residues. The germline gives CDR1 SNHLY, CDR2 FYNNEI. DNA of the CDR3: TGTGCCAGCAGTGAAGGCCCGGGACAGGGGAATTCACCCCTCCACTTT. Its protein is CASSEGPGQGNSPLHF. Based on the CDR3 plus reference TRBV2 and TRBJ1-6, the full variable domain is EPEVTQTPSHQVTQMGQEVILRCVPISNHLYFYWYRQILGQKVEFLVSFYNNEISEKSEIFDDQFSVERPDGSNFTLKIRSTKLEDSAMYFCASSEGPGQGNSPLHFGNGTRLTVT.

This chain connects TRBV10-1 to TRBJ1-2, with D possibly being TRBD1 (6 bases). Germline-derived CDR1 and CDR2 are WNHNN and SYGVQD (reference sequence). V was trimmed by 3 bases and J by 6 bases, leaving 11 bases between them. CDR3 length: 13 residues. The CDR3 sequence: CASSDTNRDGYTF. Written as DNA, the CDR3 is TGCGCCAGCAGTGATACGAACAGGGATGGCTACACCTTC.

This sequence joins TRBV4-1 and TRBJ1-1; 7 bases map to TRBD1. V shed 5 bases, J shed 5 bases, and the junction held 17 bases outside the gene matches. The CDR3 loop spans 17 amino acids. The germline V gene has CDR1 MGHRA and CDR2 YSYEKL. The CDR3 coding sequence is TGCGCCAGCAGCGCGATAGGGGGCGCGGCTGCGTGGACTGAAGCTTTCTTT. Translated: CASSAIGGAAAWTEAFF.

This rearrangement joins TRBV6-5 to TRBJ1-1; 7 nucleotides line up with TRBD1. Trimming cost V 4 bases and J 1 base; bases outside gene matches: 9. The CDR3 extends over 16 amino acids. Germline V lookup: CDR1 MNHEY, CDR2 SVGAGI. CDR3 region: CASSSRTGLPNTEAFF. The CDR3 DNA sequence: TGTGCCAGCAGTTCCCGGACAGGACTCCCGAACACTGAAGCTTTCTTT.

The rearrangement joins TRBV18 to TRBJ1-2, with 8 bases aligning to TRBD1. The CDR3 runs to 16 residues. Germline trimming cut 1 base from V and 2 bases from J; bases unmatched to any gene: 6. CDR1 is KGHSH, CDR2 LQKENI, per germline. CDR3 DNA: TGTGCCAGCTCACCACAAGACAGGGGCGGAAACTATGGCTACACCTTC. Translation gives CASSPQDRGGNYGYTF.

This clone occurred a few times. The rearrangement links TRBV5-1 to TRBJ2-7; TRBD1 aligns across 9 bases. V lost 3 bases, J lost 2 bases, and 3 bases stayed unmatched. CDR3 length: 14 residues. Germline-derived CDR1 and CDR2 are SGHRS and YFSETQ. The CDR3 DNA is TGCGCCAGCAGCTCACAGGGGGCTACCTACGAGCAGTACTTC. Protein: CASSSQGATYEQYF. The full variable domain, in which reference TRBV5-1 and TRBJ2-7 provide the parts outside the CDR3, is KAGVTQTPRYLIKTRGQQVTLSCSPISGHRSVSWYQQTPGQGLQFLFEYFSETQRNKGNFPGRFSGRQFSNSRSEMNVSTLELGDSALYLCASSSQGATYEQYFGPGTRLTVT.

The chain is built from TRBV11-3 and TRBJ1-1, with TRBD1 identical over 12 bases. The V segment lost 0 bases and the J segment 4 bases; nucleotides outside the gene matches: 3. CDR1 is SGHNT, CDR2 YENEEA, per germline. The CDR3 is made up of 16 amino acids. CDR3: CASSLEGQGALTEAFF. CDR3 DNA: TGTGCCAGCAGCTTAGAGGGACAGGGGGCACTCACTGAAGCTTTCTTT. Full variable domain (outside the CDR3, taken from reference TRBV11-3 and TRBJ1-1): EAGVVQSPRYKIIEKKQPVAFWCNPISGHNTLYWYLQNLGQGPELLIRYENEEAVDDSQLPKDRFSAERLKGVDSTLKIQPAELGDSAVYLCASSLEGQGALTEAFFGQGTRLTVV.

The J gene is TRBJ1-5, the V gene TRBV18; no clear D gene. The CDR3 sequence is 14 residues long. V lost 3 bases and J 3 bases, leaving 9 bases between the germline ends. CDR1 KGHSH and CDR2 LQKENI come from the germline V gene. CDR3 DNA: TGTGCCAGCTCACCTGGAGGTCCCAATCAGCCCCAGCATTTT. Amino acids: CASSPGGPNQPQHF.

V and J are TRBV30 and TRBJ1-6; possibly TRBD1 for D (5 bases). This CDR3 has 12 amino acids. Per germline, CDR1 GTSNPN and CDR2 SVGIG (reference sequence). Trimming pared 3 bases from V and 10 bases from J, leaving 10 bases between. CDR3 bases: TGTGCCTGGAGCCAGGGAGGCTCACCCCTCCACTTT. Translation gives CAWSQGGSPLHF. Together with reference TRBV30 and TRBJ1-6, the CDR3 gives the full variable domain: SQTIHQWPATLVQPVGSPLSLECTVEGTSNPNLYWYRQAAGRGLQLLFYSVGIGQISSEVPQNLSASRPQDRQFILSSKKLLLSDSGFYLCAWSQGGSPLHFGNGTRLTVT.

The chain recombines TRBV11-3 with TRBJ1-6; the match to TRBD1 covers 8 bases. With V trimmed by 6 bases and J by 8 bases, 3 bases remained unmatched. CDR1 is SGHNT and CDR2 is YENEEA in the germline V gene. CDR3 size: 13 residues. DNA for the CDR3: TGTGCCAGCAGTCTACAGGGGGATTCACCCCTCCACTTT. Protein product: CASSLQGDSPLHF.

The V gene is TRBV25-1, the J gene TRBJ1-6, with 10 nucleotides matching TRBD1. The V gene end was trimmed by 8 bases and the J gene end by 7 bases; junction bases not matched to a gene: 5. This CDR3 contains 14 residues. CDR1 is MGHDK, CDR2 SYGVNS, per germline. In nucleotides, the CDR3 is TGTGCCAGCGGAGGACAGGGGGTGAATTCACCCCTCCACTTT. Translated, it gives CASGGQGVNSPLHF.

The CDR3, as DNA: TGTGCCAGCAGTGGGGGGACTAGCGGGAGGTACAATGAGCAGTTCTTC. Translated: CASSGGTSGRYNEQFF. The chain carries TRBV25-1 and TRBJ2-1; 15 positions agree with TRBD2. Trimming removed 4 bases from V and 4 bases from J; junction bases left unmatched: 2. The CDR3 totals 16 residues. Germline CDR1 and CDR2: MGHDK and SYGVNS.